This T cell receptor beta chain was found in a study of T cells in Graves' hyperthyroidism and ophthalmopathy. Study-wide points: Ophthalmopathy cases were set apart from stable hyperthyroidism by a 13 V-J model. Within blood appeared most thyroid clonotypes that had expanded above 0.001. Before onset, ophthalmopathy was predicted by the model a median roughly 6.8 months earlier.

RNA transcripts served as the template for amplifying TCR beta CDR3 regions. First-round RT-PCR with HTBI primers amplified the TCR CDR3 region. TCRdb ran MiXCR on the multiplex PCR reads and lists one entry per CDR3 protein. The sample records roughly 660,000 distinct CDR3 sequences, approximately 15% being singletons. Concerning this clonotype: Antigen specificity is unknown.

This CDR3 spans 16 amino acids. The J segment lost 2 bases and the V segment lost 1 base, leaving 7 bases of the junction unmatched. The germline CDR1 and CDR2 sequences are SGHNT and YYREEE (reference sequence). The sequence derives from a man in his forties or fifties with Graves' hyperthyroidism. This rearrangement joins TRBV5-4 to TRBJ2-7; the match to TRBD2 covers 9 bases. The source material was blood. CDR3 region: CASSLITSGRTYEQYF. The CDR3 coding sequence is TGTGCCAGCAGCTTGATAACTAGCGGGCGTACCTACGAGCAGTACTTC.